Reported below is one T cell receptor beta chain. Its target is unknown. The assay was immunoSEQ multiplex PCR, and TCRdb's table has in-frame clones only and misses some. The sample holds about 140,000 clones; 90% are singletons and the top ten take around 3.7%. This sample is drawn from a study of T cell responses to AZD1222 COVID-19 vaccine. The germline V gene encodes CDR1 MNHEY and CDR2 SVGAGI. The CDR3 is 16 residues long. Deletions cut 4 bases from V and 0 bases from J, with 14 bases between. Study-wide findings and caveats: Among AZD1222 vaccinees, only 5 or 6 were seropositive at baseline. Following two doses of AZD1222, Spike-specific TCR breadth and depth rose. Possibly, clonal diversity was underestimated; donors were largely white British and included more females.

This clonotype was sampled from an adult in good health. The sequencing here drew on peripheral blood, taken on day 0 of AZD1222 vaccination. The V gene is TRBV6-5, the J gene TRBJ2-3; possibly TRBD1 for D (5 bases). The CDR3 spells CASSWGPPSSTDTQYF. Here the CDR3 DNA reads TGTGCCAGCAGTTGGGGCCCTCCCTCTAGCACAGATACGCAGTATTTT.